The clone carrying this T cell receptor (beta chain) was seen at least ten times. No antigen is known for it. The sample belongs to a study of prognosis after radiotherapy for stage I lung cancer. At the level of the study: The period between April 2018 and January 2019 saw the enrollment of stage I non-small cell lung cancer patients. Study results and limitations: The number of unique TCR clones went down after stereotactic body radiation therapy, with a median of about 10,000 versus 6,900.

The CDR3 totals 13 residues. The V segment lost 5 bases and the J segment 11 bases; nucleotides outside the gene matches: 9. Germline V lookup: CDR1 PRHDT, CDR2 FYEKMQ (reference sequence). Researchers used two-round multiplex PCR to amplify TCR beta CDR3 starting from genomic DNA. TRBV and TRBJ genes each had their own specific primers in first-round PCR. MiXCR, applied by TCRdb to the multiplex PCR reads, yields one record per CDR3 protein. The repertoire includes around 15,000 distinct CDR3 sequences, under 55% of them detected once, and 44% sits in the top ten. The sequence was collected from a donor at least 50 years old with non-small cell lung cancer. The input for sequencing was PBMCs, taken before or after stereotactic body radiation therapy (not recorded which). V and J are TRBV13 and TRBJ1-2; 9 nucleotides align to TRBD1. CDR3 DNA: TGTGCCAGCAGCCTACTAGGGACAGGGAGTTACACCTTC. This codes for CASSLLGTGSYTF. The full variable domain, completed using reference TRBV13 and TRBJ1-2, is AAGVIQSPRHLIKEKRETATLKCYPIPRHDTVYWYQQGPGQDPQFLISFYEKMQSDKGSIPDRFSAQQFSDYHSELNMSSLELGDSALYFCASSLLGTGSYTFGSGTRLTVV.